This TCR beta chain was sequenced in a study of CD8+CD57+ T cells in acquired aplastic anemia (dated by TCRdb to 2016 to 2019). Regarding the study in general: DNA extracted from sorted CD4+ and CD8+ cells had a mean of approximately 3.3 ug, with a range of about 0.18 to 27.4 ug. Mean read counts for healthy donor samples were about 10 million for CD4+ cells and 11.0 million for CD8+ cells. Findings and caveats that apply to the study as a whole: CD8+ Simpson's diversity did not differ significantly between patients and healthy controls (P=0.060). About 30 CD8+ CDR3 sequences were found in both patients and controls but appeared to be highly expressed in patients and within the immunodominant clones of the patients.

In this study, sorted CD4+ and CD8+ T cells from the blood of healthy subjects and of severe aplastic anemia patients had their TCR repertoires deep-sequenced. Ficoll-Paque density gradient centrifugation was used to isolate peripheral blood mononuclear cells. Before DNA extraction, CD4+ and CD8+ T cells were sorted with FACS or magnetic beads. According to the germline V gene, CDR1 reads SGHTA and CDR2 reads FQGTGA. The CDR3 holds 16 amino acids from the cysteine to the phenylalanine. The read is trimmed to its CDR3 DNA, 48 bases read in frame from base 1. Profiling of TCR beta VDJ combinations and CDR3 sequences used genomic DNA as the template. An Illumina HiSeq 2000 was used for TCR repertoire sequencing. The published analysis was carried out like this. Repertoires were assessed using TRBV/TRBJ rearrangement plots, CDR3 size and DJ length profiles, and Simpson's diversity index. The most abundant DNA sequence in the deep sequencing data was taken as the immunodominant clone. CDR3 amino acid sequences were checked for sharing between subjects and were compared against published repertoires and the VDJdb database. The public reads were reprocessed in TCRdb via fastp at Q25 and MiXCR, keeping in-frame beta chains. Identical CDR3 protein sequences are pooled into one entry, listed with their most common genes and DNA. These V and J calls originate from TCRdb's pipeline instead of the authors' own analysis. The sample records 50,000 to 65,000 distinct CDR3 sequences, roughly 58% of which are singletons. Roughly 2.5% of the sample rests with the top ten.

With respect to this clonotype: Its antigen is still unknown. Compared with germline, one end of the junction differs, possibly owing to a read error.

The V and J segments used are TRBV7-3 and TRBJ2-3, and 14 bases in between align with TRBD2. Sequencing was done on a sample of sorted CD4+, CD8+, or CD8+CD57+ T cells (not recorded which) from PBMCs. The TCR was taken from a human donor in good health, serving as a control. The CDR3 region: CANSLSGTSGRDTQYF. The DNA sequence follows: TGTGCCAACAGCCTCTCAGGGACTAGCGGGAGAGATACGCAGTATTTT.